This paragraph covers one T cell receptor beta chain sequence. The sample is drawn from a study of technical replicates of blood from a few donors. The CDR3 covers 15 residues. Germline assignment: CDR1 SNHLY and CDR2 FYNNEI. V was pared by 3 bases and J by 3 bases, with 4 bases of the junction left unmatched. Libraries were prepared by immunoSEQ multiplex PCR; TCRdb keeps only in-frame clonotypes and omits some of them. Among roughly 56,000 clones listed, roughly 86% were seen once. The gene calls are TRBV2 and TRBJ2-3, with TRBD1 identical over 9 bases. This sequence was found in a human donor in good health. Some clones in this sample may be carry-over from other donors' samples. The sequencing sample was made of PBMCs. This chain's CDR3 is CASSDGTGRTDTQYF. CDR3 nucleotides: TGTGCCAGCAGTGACGGGACAGGGAGGACAGATACGCAGTATTTT.